This T cell receptor beta chain comes out of a study of shared clonotypes between healthy human individuals. Across the study: Samples came from a couple of female and three male donors aged 18 to 49.

On this clone: As yet, its antigen is unknown.

Study conclusions and caveats: For naive CD4 cells, around 5% of clonotypes were shared across a handful of donors.

Profiling relied on immunoSEQ multiplex PCR, and the TCRdb table lists in-frame clones only, not all of them. The sample holds under 550,000 clones; 90% to 97% are singletons and the top ten take approximately 0.06%. The V and J ends lost 2 bases and 0 bases respectively, with 5 bases between them. Germline assignment: CDR1 MDHEN and CDR2 SYDVKM. The CDR3 covers 14 residues. Sequencing was done on a sample of naive CD4+ T cells sorted from blood. The subset: CD45RA+ positively selected. V gene TRBV28 combines with J gene TRBJ1-5; D gene ambiguous. The TCR originated in a young woman in good health. The CDR3 loop is CASSLTFSNQPQHF. The CDR3 DNA reads as TGTGCCAGCAGTTTAACCTTTAGCAATCAGCCCCAGCATTTT. The full variable domain, completed using reference TRBV28 and TRBJ1-5, is DVKVTQSSRYLVKRTGEKVFLECVQDMDHENMFWYRQDPGLGLRLIYFSYDVKMKEKGDIPEGYSVSREKKERFSLILESASTNQTSMYLCASSLTFSNQPQHFGDGTRLSIL.